These 5 T cell receptor beta chains share one sample of origin, sequenced in a study of blood T cells in healthy people across ages. For the second PCR, which ran for about 6 to 11 cycles, a sample-barcoded 5' primer and a J-beta primer mix were used. TCRdb redid the calling of the 5' RACE reads with MiXCR, one entry per CDR3 protein. The profile covers around 1.5 million distinct CDR3 sequences, with about 31% appearing a single time and approximately 10% taken by the ten largest. Sequencing was done on a sample of blood. The receptors originated from a woman aged 25 to 45 in good health.

The chain is built from TRBV28 and TRBJ2-4; 9 bases align to TRBD1. With V trimmed by 5 bases and J by 0 bases, 8 bases remained unmatched. The CDR3 contains 17 residues. Germline values: CDR1 MDHEN, CDR2 SYDVKM. The CDR3 nucleotides read TGTGCCAGCAGTCCCGGGACAGGGAAATTAGCCAAAAACATTCAGTACTTC. It yields the protein CASSPGTGKLAKNIQYF.

Many counts were recorded for this clonotype. The chain recombines TRBV7-9 with TRBJ2-7, with 7 nucleotides matching TRBD1. The V segment lost 6 bases and the J segment 2 bases; nucleotides outside the gene matches: 7. Germline CDR1 and CDR2: SEHNR and FQNEAQ (reference sequence). CDR3 length equals 14 residues. The CDR3: CASSSRQGPYEQYF. The CDR3 DNA follows: TGTGCCAGCAGTTCCCGACAGGGACCCTACGAGCAGTACTTC.

The chain employs TRBV5-1 and TRBJ1-3; D may be TRBD1 (5 bases). This CDR3 contains 14 residues. Trimming took off 4 bases at V and 5 bases at J, with 13 bases between the two ends. Germline V CDR1 and CDR2: SGHRS, YFSETQ. The DNA for the CDR3 is TGCGCCAGCAGCCCCGGAGGGGAACGAAACACCATATATTTT. It specifies CASSPGGERNTIYF.

This rearrangement joins TRBV24-1 to TRBJ2-1; 7 bases line up with TRBD2. The CDR3 totals 16 residues. CDR1 is KGHDR, CDR2 SFDVKD, per germline. J was trimmed by 6 bases and V by 3 bases; bases with no gene match: 10. The CDR3 is CATSDASGSNINEQFF. In nucleotides, the CDR3 is TGTGCCACCAGTGATGCTAGCGGTTCAAACATCAATGAGCAGTTCTTC.

This clonotype was seen more than once but under ten times. The chain couples TRBV6-1 to TRBJ2-3, with D tentatively TRBD1 or TRBD2 (5 bases each). The V end lost 4 bases, the J end lost 7 bases, and 18 bases lay between the germline ends. The CDR3 covers 15 residues. Germline V lookup: CDR1 MNHNS, CDR2 SASEGT. CDR3 sequence: CASSVETRGVYTQYF. CDR3 nucleotides: TGTGCCAGCAGTGTGGAGACAAGGGGAGTATATACGCAGTATTTT.